The 17 T cell receptor beta chains below all came from one sample that was sequenced in a study of T-cell reconstitution after alpha-beta-depleted transplantation in children. Using unique molecular identifiers, the investigators prepared the TCRbeta library. TCRdb re-analysed the PCR reads in MiXCR, keeping a single row per CDR3 protein. The sample records 500,000 to 650,000 distinct CDR3 sequences, approximately 13% being singletons. Source: PBMCs, mostly from graft donor cells, taken 360 days after TCRalphabeta/CD19-depleted stem cell transplant. All receptors come from a male patient aged 10 to 17 who had a stem cell transplant for acute myeloid leukemia, so the T cells may come from the graft donor.

The table lists this clonotype with a few counts. The V and J genes are TRBV28 and TRBJ2-5; 10 bases match TRBD1. The CDR3 covers 16 residues. Unmatched junction bases numbered 12, after V lost 5 bases and J lost 6 bases. CDR1 and CDR2 from the germline V gene are MDHEN and SYDVKM. The CDR3 reads CASSAPGQGLVQTQYF. In nucleotides, the CDR3 is TGTGCCAGCAGTGCGCCGGGACAGGGGCTCGTGCAGACCCAGTACTTC.

This clonotype was picked up a small number of times. The chain uses TRBV18 and TRBJ2-2; D is unclear. V was shortened by 2 bases and J by 7 bases, with 8 bases between the two germline ends. The CDR3 is 13 residues long. Per germline, CDR1 KGHSH and CDR2 LQKENI. The CDR3: CASSPIFGGELFF. In nucleotides, the CDR3 is TGTGCCAGCTCACCAATATTCGGCGGGGAGCTGTTTTTT.

This clonotype was recorded a few times. The V gene is TRBV3-1, the J gene TRBJ2-7; no clear D gene. CDR3 length equals 15 residues. V lost 7 bases and J lost 3, with 19 bases in between. The germline gives CDR1 LGHDT, CDR2 YNNKEL (reference sequence). CDR3: CASTPQAGSRYEQYF. In nucleotides, the CDR3 is TGTGCCAGCACCCCGCAGGCAGGTAGTCGCTACGAGCAGTACTTC.

The chain is built from TRBV28 and TRBJ2-4, with TRBD1 identical over 10 bases. Trimming removed 1 base from V and 6 bases from J; junction bases left unmatched: 6. The CDR3 runs to 16 residues. Per the germline V gene, CDR1 is MDHEN and CDR2 is SYDVKM. The CDR3 spells CASSLYTDRGLNIQYF. As DNA, the CDR3 is TGTGCCAGCAGTTTATATACTGACAGGGGGCTAAACATTCAGTACTTC.

CDR3 loop: CASSLAGDETDTQYF. The CDR3 DNA follows: TGTGCCAGCAGCTTAGCGGGAGATGAGACAGATACGCAGTATTTT. V is TRBV7-2 and J is TRBJ2-3; the D gene is possibly TRBD2 (5 bases). Per the germline V gene, CDR1 is SGHTA and CDR2 is FQGNSA. V was clipped by 0 bases and J by 3 bases, with 10 bases between them. This CDR3 comprises 15 residues.

Only a few counts were recorded for this clonotype. This chain links TRBV12-3 or TRBV12-4 with TRBJ2-7; the match to TRBD2 covers 7 bases. The CDR3 runs to 13 residues. V lost 6 bases and J lost 7; bases outside the gene matches: 9. This chain's CDR3 is CASSERWGGEQYF. The CDR3 region has the DNA TGTGCCAGCAGCGAACGCTGGGGAGGGGAGCAGTACTTC.

This clonotype was counted only a few times. The chain uses TRBV27 and TRBJ2-1; 8 bases map to TRBD2. Germline assignment: CDR1 MNHEY and CDR2 SMNVEV (reference sequence). V lost 8 bases, J lost 9 bases, and 6 bases stayed unmatched. The CDR3 loop spans 12 amino acids. CDR3 in DNA: TGTGCCAGCGGAAGACTAGCGAGTGAGCAGTTCTTC. This gives the protein CASGRLASEQFF.

This clonotype was recorded a few times. The chain joins TRBV9 to TRBJ2-6; no definite D call. Trimming left V 5 bases short and J 4 bases short, with 10 bases between. CDR1 is SGDLS and CDR2 is YYNGEE in the germline V gene. CDR3 length equals 14 residues. The CDR3 sequence: CASSRAGGANVLTF. The CDR3 nucleotides read TGTGCCAGCAGTAGAGCCGGAGGGGCCAACGTCCTGACTTTC.

The V call is TRBV15, the J call TRBJ2-5; D might be TRBD2 (5 bases). The CDR3 has 17 residues. The V and J ends lost 1 base and 2 bases respectively, with 17 bases between them. Per the germline V gene, CDR1 is LNHNV and CDR2 is YYDKDF (reference sequence). CDR3 residues: CATSRVGSGGRQETQYF. The CDR3 DNA sequence: TGTGCCACCAGCAGAGTCGGTTCTGGAGGAAGGCAAGAGACCCAGTACTTC.

To note about this clonotype: Without the conserved terminal phenylalanine or tryptophan, this CDR3 likely stems from a read error. No DNA is shown, since the ends of the CDR3 on it are uncertain; the CDR3 is the one TCRdb lists. The chain has TRBV7-2 and TRBJ2-5; TRBD2 was called by the table and not checked on the DNA. In germline, CDR1 is SGHTA, CDR2 FQGNSA. The CDR3 adds up to 15 amino acids, both ends counted. The CDR3 loop reads CASSLVRTSGRAVKV.

The rearrangement uses TRBV5-1 and TRBJ1-1; 7 nucleotides agree with TRBD1. The CDR3 has 14 amino acids. The V gene end was trimmed by 3 bases and the J gene end by 1 base; junction bases not matched to a gene: 3. Germline V lookup: CDR1 SGHRS, CDR2 YFSETQ. The CDR3: CASSYQGGNTEAFF. The CDR3 DNA is TGCGCCAGCAGCTACCAGGGGGGGAACACTGAAGCTTTCTTT. The complete variable domain, with remaining parts taken from reference TRBV5-1 and TRBJ1-1, reads KAGVTQTPRYLIKTRGQQVTLSCSPISGHRSVSWYQQTPGQGLQFLFEYFSETQRNKGNFPGRFSGRQFSNSRSEMNVSTLELGDSALYLCASSYQGGNTEAFFGQGTRLTVV.

This clonotype has at least ten counts. The chain is built from TRBV25-1 and TRBJ2-7, with D perhaps TRBD2 (5 bases). The CDR3 is made up of 13 amino acids. V was clipped by 7 bases and J by 3 bases, with 13 bases between them. CDR1 MGHDK and CDR2 SYGVNS come from the germline V gene. The CDR3 nucleotides read TGTGCCAGCAAGGCGGGCGTTTTCTACGAGCAGTACTTC. Protein: CASKAGVFYEQYF.

This clonotype has a handful of counts. The CDR3 DNA sequence: TGTGCCAGCTCGAGGGAGACAGAGACCCAGTACTTC. Its translation: CASSRETETQYF. The J gene is TRBJ2-5, the V gene TRBV6-2 or TRBV6-3, with D possibly TRBD2 on 5 matching bases. Trimming removed 8 bases from V and 4 bases from J, with 11 bases in between. CDR1 is MNHEY, CDR2 SVGEGT, per germline. The CDR3 runs 12 residues.

J is TRBJ2-3 and V is TRBV27, with D maybe TRBD1 (5 bases). Germline V CDR1 and CDR2: MNHEY, SMNVEV (reference sequence). The CDR3 is made up of 15 amino acids. Trimming stripped 6 bases from V and 2 bases from J, with 15 bases between. The CDR3 is CASSVGPGVTDTQYF. The CDR3 nucleotides read TGTGCCAGCAGCGTGGGGCCAGGAGTCACAGATACGCAGTATTTT.

This clonotype has a handful of counts. The CDR3 region has the DNA TGTGCCAGCAGACTTCTAGCGGGCCTCTTAGGTGAGCAGTTCTTC. Translation gives CASRLLAGLLGEQFF. V gene TRBV27 combines with J gene TRBJ2-1; 8 positions match TRBD2. Germline V gives CDR1 MNHEY, CDR2 SMNVEV (reference sequence). This CDR3 has 15 residues. V lost 6 bases, J lost 9 bases, and 13 bases stayed unmatched.

This clonotype was found many times. V and J are TRBV12-3 or TRBV12-4 and TRBJ2-7; D uncertain. Trimming cost V 5 bases and J 3 bases, with 8 bases left between them. The CDR3 totals 12 residues. The CDR3 DNA reads TGTGCCAGCAGTGTTACAAGCTACGAGCAGTACTTC. Translation gives CASSVTSYEQYF.

This clonotype has just a few counts. The V gene is TRBV4-2, the J gene TRBJ2-1; D assignment may be TRBD1 or TRBD2 (6 bases each). Per the germline V gene, CDR1 is LGHNA and CDR2 is YNFKEQ. V lost 4 bases and J 0 bases, leaving 16 bases between the germline ends. This CDR3 has 17 residues. CDR3 DNA: TGTGCCAGCAGCCGAATTAGAGGGGGGAGCTCCTACAATGAGCAGTTCTTC. Protein: CASSRIRGGSSYNEQFF.